These 13 T cell receptor beta chains came from one sample sequenced in a study of cytotoxic CD8 clonotypes in ibrutinib-treated CLL. Clones were read by immunoSEQ multiplex PCR, and TCRdb kept only the in-frame ones, dropping some. Of 200,000 to 250,000 clones in the sample, around 75% were seen once. The starting material was PBMCs, obtained after 12 months of ibrutinib treatment. The origin of the receptors is a human donor with chronic lymphocytic leukemia.

The chain is built from TRBV7-2 and TRBJ2-1; no clear D. The CDR3 has 17 residues. The V end lost 1 base, the J end lost 7 bases, and 20 bases lay between the germline ends. In germline, CDR1 is SGHTA, CDR2 FQGNSA. The CDR3 sequence is CASSLDYGPIQKNEQFF. The CDR3 DNA reads as TGTGCCAGCAGCTTAGATTACGGTCCAATACAGAAAAATGAGCAGTTCTTC.

The V call is TRBV19, the J call TRBJ2-1, with 10 bases identical to TRBD2. CDR1 LNHDA and CDR2 SQIVND come from the germline V gene (reference sequence). V was clipped by 5 bases and J by 5 bases; unmatched bases: 3. CDR3 size: 14 residues. The chain's CDR3 is CASSYLAGDNEQFF. Here the CDR3 DNA reads TGTGCCAGTAGTTACCTAGCGGGAGACAATGAGCAGTTCTTC.

The V call is TRBV30, the J call TRBJ1-3; 8 nucleotides agree with TRBD1. CDR3 size: 14 residues. V shed 5 bases, J shed 0 bases, and the junction held 3 bases outside the gene matches. Germline V lookup: CDR1 GTSNPN, CDR2 SVGIG (reference sequence). The DNA of the CDR3 is TGTGCCTGGGGGACAGGTGGCTCTGGAAACACCATATATTTT. It specifies CAWGTGGSGNTIYF.

This clone has just one count. The chain uses TRBV19 and TRBJ1-1; no definite D call. Trimming cost V 0 bases and J 5 bases, with 10 bases left between them. This CDR3 has 14 residues. Germline V gene data show CDR1 as LNHDA and CDR2 as SQIVND (reference sequence). CDR3 residues: CASSIDLGRTEAFF. The CDR3 DNA sequence: TGTGCCAGTAGTATAGATCTGGGGAGGACTGAAGCTTTCTTT.

This clone was observed a handful of times. The V gene is TRBV11-2, the J gene TRBJ1-2, with 8 bases identical to TRBD1. There are 15 residues in the CDR3. V lost 5 bases and J lost 4; bases outside the gene matches: 9. Germline CDR1 SGHAT, CDR2 FQNNGV. The CDR3: CASSLSRQGSYGYTF. In DNA form, the CDR3 reads TGTGCCAGCAGCCTCAGCCGACAGGGGAGCTATGGCTACACCTTC.

The chain is built from TRBV15 and TRBJ2-1; tentative D call: TRBD1 (5 bases). Germline CDR1 and CDR2: LNHNV and YYDKDF (reference sequence). This CDR3 region has 15 residues. Deletions cut 0 bases from V and 7 bases from J, with 13 bases between. CDR3 DNA: TGTGCCACCAGCAGAGATCAGGGAAACGGGAATGAGCAGTTCTTC. Protein: CATSRDQGNGNEQFF.

The chain uses TRBV11-3 and TRBJ2-1; 8 positions agree with TRBD1. Germline trimming cut 5 bases from V and 10 bases from J; bases unmatched to any gene: 4. This CDR3 comprises 12 residues. Germline CDR1 is SGHNT and CDR2 is YENEEA. CDR3 sequence: CASSATGVEQFF. The CDR3 DNA reads TGTGCCAGCAGCGCGACAGGGGTCGAGCAGTTCTTC.

J is TRBJ1-5 and V is TRBV30; D call uncertain. Between the trimmed V and J ends, which lost 0 bases and 1 base, there was a span of 4 bases. The CDR3 runs 13 residues. Germline CDR1 and CDR2: GTSNPN and SVGIG (reference sequence). The CDR3 region is CAWSVRSNQPQHF. The CDR3 region has the DNA TGTGCCTGGAGTGTACGAAGCAATCAGCCCCAGCATTTT.

This clone has just one count. CDR3 amino acids: CASRRGGLGNTEAFF. As DNA, the CDR3 is TGTGCCAGCAGAAGAGGGGGGCTTGGGAACACTGAAGCTTTCTTT. The V and J genes are TRBV28 and TRBJ1-1, with D tentatively TRBD1 (6 bases). The CDR3 consists of 15 residues. Trimming removed 6 bases from V and 1 base from J, with 15 bases in between. Germline CDR1 MDHEN, CDR2 SYDVKM.

In its sample, this clone was seen a few times. The chain employs TRBV30 and TRBJ1-5; D is perhaps TRBD1 (6 bases). Germline CDR1 and CDR2: GTSNPN and SVGIG (reference sequence). This CDR3 contains 14 residues. The V gene lost 1 base and the J gene lost 2 bases, with 9 bases spanning the gap. CDR3 protein: CAWSGQARNQPQHF. CDR3 DNA: TGTGCCTGGAGTGGACAGGCACGCAATCAGCCCCAGCATTTT.

Details on this clone: Other DNA sequences within the sample encode an identical CDR3. V and J are TRBV7-6 and TRBJ1-1; D remains unclear. CDR3 size: 15 residues. The germline V gene encodes CDR1 SGHVS and CDR2 FNYEAQ. V was pared by 0 bases and J by 1 base, with 9 bases between. In DNA, the CDR3 is TGTGCCAGCAGCTTAGCACCCGGAGCGAACACTGAAGCTTTCTTT. Its protein is CASSLAPGANTEAFF.

The chain employs TRBV2 and TRBJ2-7; possible D gene TRBD2, 6 bases. Looked up from germline, CDR1 is SNHLY and CDR2 is FYNNEI. The length of the CDR3 is 14 residues. V was shortened by 5 bases and J by 10 bases, with 21 bases between the two germline ends. The CDR3: CASSRDSKPSVQYF. The CDR3 DNA reads TGTGCCAGCAGTCGCGACAGCAAACCTAGCGTTCAGTACTTC.

This clone came up once. The chain couples TRBV5-4 to TRBJ2-7; the match to TRBD1 covers 7 bases. Trimming at V came to 4 bases and at J to 3 bases, leaving 13 bases not matched to a gene. The CDR3 runs 16 residues. The V gene's germline CDR1 is SGHNT and CDR2 YYREEE (reference sequence). The CDR3 region has the DNA TGTGCCAGCAGCCCTCAAAGCGGACAGGTCTACTACGAGCAGTACTTC. Amino acids: CASSPQSGQVYYEQYF. Full variable domain (remainder filled in from reference TRBV5-4 and TRBJ2-7): ETGVTQSPTHLIKTRGQQVTLRCSSQSGHNTVSWYQQALGQGPQFIFQYYREEENGRGNFPPRFSGLQFPNYSSELNVNALELDDSALYLCASSPQSGQVYYEQYFGPGTRLTVT.